This T cell receptor beta chain emerged from a study of T cells after yellow fever vaccination. Study-level points and caveats: Peaking faster, on day 5 versus 15, the secondary response was nonetheless weaker.

Germline V gene data show CDR1 as MNHEY and CDR2 as SMNVEV (reference sequence). The junction had 19 bases not matched to a gene; V was cut back by 4 bases and J by 3 bases. The CDR3 sequence is 19 residues long. Via MiXCR, TCRdb re-called the 5' RACE reads, giving one row per CDR3 protein. Of about 52,000 distinct CDR3 sequences listed, approximately 7% are singletons. This chain joins TRBV27 and TRBJ2-5, with 8 bases lining up with TRBD2. The TCR sequence derives from a man aged 18-30 years who received the YFV17D yellow fever vaccine. The sample in question was CD8+ T cells not binding an NS4B(214-222) dextramer, sorted from PBMCs, obtained around 45 days after the first yellow fever vaccination. The CDR3 bases are TGTGCCAGCAGTTCCCTTGGACTAGCCCTGACTCCCGATAAAGAGACCCAGTACTTC. This gives the protein CASSSLGLALTPDKETQYF.